This TCR beta chain was sequenced during a study of blood T cells in healthy people across ages (dated by TCRdb to about 2015). As for the study more broadly: Template switching captured roughly one uniquely barcoded TCR beta cDNA molecule per two T cells in model experiments. Using deep sequencing normalized with unique cDNA molecular identifiers, the study measured how TCR beta repertoire diversity changes with age. The donors were split into four age groups: young (average around 15 years), middle-aged (roughly 42), aged (roughly 68) and long-lived (roughly 88). To avoid experimental bias, donors of different ages were distributed randomly across sequencing lanes. The study analyzed two additional independent replicas of 1 million unique cDNA reads from the same blood draw for two donors, one aged 18 to 30 and one aged 80 or older. Study-level results and caveats: Donor CMV infection status was unknown, potentially confounding age-related changes in expanded clonotypes. Observed TCR beta diversity per million T cells fell roughly linearly with age, and a significant reduction was already apparent by age roughly 40. Estimates of total diversity based on one million sequenced T cells were regarded as lower bounds and as underestimates. Bulk unsorted PBMC profiling prevented conclusive comparison of naive and antigen-experienced compartments. Compared with the aged group, more naive CD4+ T cells, fewer expanded clones and increased TCR diversity were shown by the long-lived group, suggesting age selection. A strong correlation was found between observed TCR beta diversity and the percentage of naive T cells measured by flow cytometry.

The donors were roughly 39 Caucasian individuals from Russia, aged roughly 6 to 95 years, who were systemically healthy. Each donor gave ten milliliters of peripheral blood, drawn into EDTA-treated Vacutainer tubes. Ficoll-Paque density-gradient centrifugation was used to isolate PBMCs, with at least 6 million per sample. Trizol reagent was used to extract total RNA from the PBMCs, yielding at least 6 micrograms per sample. For every donor, an aliquot of PBMCs went through flow cytometry to measure the percentages of naive CD45RAhigh/CD27high T cells. This clonotype was picked up many times. The antigen this receptor binds is unknown. No qualities accompany the bases; no much larger clone lies one base away. Library creation used 5' RACE. The sequencer listed for this sample is Illumina HiSeq 2500. The second PCR ran for roughly 7 to 12 cycles and used a J-beta primer mix along with a sample-barcoded 5' primer. A unique molecular identifier was introduced onto each TCR beta cDNA molecule by a template-switch 5' adaptor carrying 12 random nucleotides. At least 2.5 million CDR3-containing paired-end reads were obtained from each sample. The Mint cDNA synthesis kit, primed by a TRBC-specific oligonucleotide, was used to synthesize first-strand cDNA from all RNA. All cDNA was treated with uracil-DNA glycosylase and then went through a first 18-cycle PCR with the universal primers M1SS and BC2_uni_R. The paper's data handling went like this. For normalization, 1 million high-quality reads, each with a distinct molecular identifier, were randomly selected from each sample. Reads sharing molecular identifiers were discarded rather than binned into consensus sequences. MiTCR, with a Q25 quality threshold and the strictest error-elimination algorithm, was used for CDR3 identification, clonotype clustering and error correction. Lower-bound total TCR beta diversity was estimated with a nonparametric unseen species model using Euler transformation. Starting from the raw public reads, TCRdb applied fastp trimming at Q25, assembled clones with MiXCR and retained in-frame beta chains. Every entry covers one CDR3 protein and lists the most common genes and DNA from its rows. The V and J calls and clone size are TCRdb's, not the authors'. Within this sample are hundreds of thousands of distinct CDR3 sequences, with approximately 31% of them counted one time only. The top ten clonotypes cover less than 20% of the sample.

The CDR3 goes from the cysteine to the phenylalanine over 17 residues. The read is trimmed to its CDR3 DNA, 51 bases read in frame from base 1. From V the trimming removes 4 bases and from J it removes 4 bases, while the gene matches leave 6 bases of the junction unaccounted for. The CDR1 and CDR2 encoded by the germline V gene are SGHAT and FQNNGV. The sequence came from a woman of 80 years or more in good health. Donor details come from another sample of the same person, matched by shared clones. Sequencing was performed on blood. The rearranged segments are TRBV11-2 and TRBJ2-5; 16 junctional bases match TRBD2. The DNA sequence reads TGTGCCAGCAGCTCCGGGACTAGCGGGGGGGCCTTAGAGACCCAGTACTTC. Its translation is CASSSGTSGGALETQYF.